This T cell receptor beta chain was obtained from a study of CD8+CD57+ T cells in acquired aplastic anemia. Study-level information: When averaged, DNA from sorted CD4+ and CD8+ cells came to 3 to 3.5 ug. Healthy donor sequencing depth: 9 million to 10.8 million CD4+, 11 million to 13 million CD8+ reads. Study-wide results and caveats: Patients and controls turned out to have roughly 31 CD8+ CDR3 sequences in common.

Genomic DNA constituted the template upon which TCR beta VDJ and CDR3 profiling was performed. TCRdb re-derived calls from the reads in MiXCR, one entry per CDR3 protein. The table lists around 170,000 distinct CDR3 sequences, about 47% of them singletons. The CDR3 loop spans 11 amino acids. Germline V gene sequence: CDR1 DFQATT, CDR2 SNEGSKA (reference sequence). Trimming cost V 0 bases and J 10 bases, with 9 bases left between them. With regard to this clonotype: Antigen unknown.

The rearrangement joins TRBV20-1 to TRBJ1-2; D is ambiguous. The sequence came from a human donor in good health. The specimen was sorted CD4+, CD8+, or CD8+CD57+ T cells (not recorded which) from PBMCs. CDR3 in amino acids: CSARDLGYYTF. The CDR3 DNA reads as TGCAGTGCTAGAGATCTTGGGTACTACACCTTC.